This T cell receptor (beta chain) appears in the sequencing data of a study of PD-1 blockade in classical Hodgkin lymphoma (dated by TCRdb to the early 2020s). For the study in its entirety: Nivolumab dosing was 3 mg/kg intravenously every 2 weeks, continuing until either disease progression or unacceptable toxicity. The study used TCR beta sequencing and CyTOF to define a peripheral blood immune signature of response to PD-1 blockade in classical Hodgkin lymphoma. General study outcomes and caveats: Only a single clinical trial cohort was studied, and what caused the repertoire differences, possibly disease activity or prior therapy, remained undefined. Baseline TCR diversity was reported as lower in newly diagnosed patients than in healthy donors, and lower still in relapsed/refractory patients. By C4D1, a significant rise was seen in CD4+ TCR diversity but not in CD8+ TCR diversity (p=0.0027 vs p=0.16), and the rise was most apparent among complete responders (p=0.02). Lower diversity was seen in patients whose nivolumab began less than 1 year after ASCT, and these patients were left out of later analyses so that immune reconstitution would not confound the results. Trial patients with a complete response had baseline diversity similar to that of newly diagnosed patients, while partial responders and progressors had significantly lower diversity.

This clone was seen more than once but under ten times. What this receptor recognizes is not known. The sample holds no much larger clone one base away, and base qualities are not on file. The time point tag for this specimen amounts to: cycle 1 day 1 (C1D1), immediately before nivolumab initiation. All trial patients had relapsed after autologous stem cell transplantation, with cohorts A, B and C differing in prior brentuximab vedotin exposure. A total of around 60 patients with relapsed/refractory classical Hodgkin lymphoma made up the trial cohort, and each patient's best overall response was complete response, partial response or progressive disease. Single-agent nivolumab was administered to trial patients in the multi-cohort phase II CheckMate 205 trial. An independent review committee assessed best overall response using the 2007 International Working Group response criteria. Trial PBMCs were collected just before the start of nivolumab (C1D1) and during therapy at cycle 2 day 1 and cycle 4 day 1. Peripheral blood was collected in 8 mL Vacutainer Cell Preparation Tubes, from which PBMCs were isolated by centrifugation and then cryopreserved.

Genomic DNA was isolated using the Qiagen DNeasy kit from unsorted PBMCs as well as from negatively selected CD4+ and CD8+ fractions. TCR beta CDR3 regions were amplified by immunoSEQ multiplex PCR using primers annealing to V and J segments. Amplification bias was minimized using a synthetic immune receptor repertoire, and residual bias was removed computationally after sequencing. On the study's bioinformatics: Custom Python scripts were used to quantify repertoire diversity as the Shannon entropy index. The unsorted, CD4+ and CD8+ repertoires were each analyzed separately, with the exception of combined analyses, where CD4+ and CD8+ sequences were merged in silico. Clonal expansion was defined as at least a 2-fold frequency increase after treatment relative to C1D1, with a pseudocount of 0.5 for undetected baseline clones. Clones with 0 or 1 copy at C1D1 were classified as singleton clones, and clones with 2 or more copies were classified as non-singleton clones. Clones expanded in unsorted samples were labelled as CD4+, CD8+ or unknown by matching protein sequences in sorted samples from the same patient. Wilcoxon tests on paired samples were used to test diversity changes from C1D1 to C4D1. TCRdb limited this immuneACCESS table to in-frame rearrangements with V and J called. A share of clones is missing; checked studies link under half to unresolved V genes, and the rest is unexplained. V and J calls and clone size follow that table, whereas D and trimming were derived from the DNA. Across this sample there are approximately 46,000 clones, with around 66% seen only once. 9.5% to 11% of the sample belongs to the ten largest clones.

V is shortened by 3 bases, J by 5 bases, and the region joining them spans 16 bases. Via the germline V gene (reference sequence), CDR1 is GTSNPN and CDR2 SVGIG. The CDR3 sequence holds 14 residues, the cysteine and phenylalanine included. Just CDR3 DNA is preserved here, 42 bases in frame from base 1. The rearrangement joined TRBV30 to TRBJ1-1; perhaps TRBD1 is the D gene, with 5 bases matching. The sequences come from peripheral blood mononuclear cells (PBMCs), collected at baseline. This TCR came from a human donor with classical Hodgkin lymphoma. The sequence in DNA is TGTGCCTGGAGCTGGCTTTCCAAGGGGACTGAAGCTTTCTTT. It encodes CAWSWLSKGTEAFF.